A single sample is the source of the 8 T cell receptor beta chains below, sequenced in a study of blood T cell repertoires in COVID-19. Clones were sequenced by immunoSEQ multiplex PCR, and TCRdb holds only the in-frame ones, with some missing. Of under 200,000 clones listed, 70% to 90% were seen once; the top ten hold around 4.9%. Sequenced: peripheral blood. These receptors all stem from a woman older than 75 with acute or convalescent COVID-19.

The chain couples TRBV5-4 to TRBJ2-7, with 10 bases that match TRBD2. CDR1 SGHNT and CDR2 YYREEE come from the germline V gene (reference sequence). The junction had 10 bases not matched to a gene; V was cut back by 4 bases and J by 12 bases. The CDR3 consists of 13 residues. The CDR3 region has the DNA TGTGCCAGCAGCGTCCTAGCGGGAGAGAAGTGGTACTTC. Protein product: CASSVLAGEKWYF.

The rearrangement links TRBV9 to TRBJ2-3, with 14 bases matching TRBD2. CDR3 length: 19 amino acids. The V gene end was trimmed by 0 bases and the J gene end by 0 bases; junction bases not matched to a gene: 6. Germline CDR1 reads SGDLS; CDR2 reads YYNGEE. The CDR3 loop reads CASSVGLAGGRVSTDTQYF. CDR3 coding DNA: TGTGCCAGCAGCGTAGGACTAGCGGGAGGGCGAGTTAGCACAGATACGCAGTATTTT.

This clone was observed a handful of times. The chain couples TRBV5-6 to TRBJ2-7; maybe TRBD1 (5 bases). Germline loops: CDR1 SGHDT, CDR2 YYEEEE. V was trimmed by 4 bases and J by 8 bases, leaving 19 bases between them. The CDR3 is 14 residues long. CDR3 residues: CASSPYGAGRKQYF. The CDR3 DNA is TGTGCCAGCAGCCCCTATGGGGCAGGTAGAAAGCAGTACTTC.

J is TRBJ1-4 and V is TRBV19, with D possibly being TRBD1 (6 bases). The V end was cut by 3 bases, the J end by 4 bases, with 18 bases between. The CDR3 spans 17 residues. Germline V gene sequence: CDR1 LNHDA, CDR2 SQIVND (reference sequence). The CDR3 DNA is TGTGCCAGTAGTATCCTGGGGGCGGGTGTCGGTAATGAAAAACTGTTTTTT. This translates into CASSILGAGVGNEKLFF. The whole variable domain, filled in from reference TRBV19 and TRBJ1-4, reads DGGITQSPKYLFRKEGQNVTLSCEQNLNHDAMYWYRQDPGQGLRLIYYSQIVNDFQKGDIAEGYSVSREKKESFPLTVTSAQKNPTAFYLCASSILGAGVGNEKLFFGSGTQLSVL.

The genes are TRBV9 and TRBJ2-1, with 9 nucleotides matching TRBD2. Unmatched junction bases numbered 10, after V lost 0 bases and J lost 15 bases. The CDR3 length is 14 residues. Germline V gene sequence: CDR1 SGDLS, CDR2 YYNGEE. CDR3 sequence reads: CASSVDPGGRVPFF. The CDR3 DNA sequence: TGTGCCAGCAGCGTAGATCCGGGCGGGAGGGTTCCGTTCTTC.

This chain links TRBV6-5 with TRBJ2-7, with D possibly TRBD2 on 6 matching bases. The germline V gene encodes CDR1 MNHEY and CDR2 SVGAGI. The CDR3 extends over 15 amino acids. V was trimmed by 4 bases and J by 4 bases, leaving 17 bases between them. The CDR3 is CASSWNLGGVYEQYF. The CDR3 DNA follows: TGTGCCAGCAGTTGGAACCTGGGCGGGGTTTACGAGCAGTACTTC.

This clone is a singleton in its sample. The J gene is TRBJ2-7, the V gene TRBV5-1; 8 bases map to TRBD2. Looked up from germline, CDR1 is SGHRS and CDR2 is YFSETQ. The CDR3 is made up of 16 amino acids. The V gene end was trimmed by 1 base and the J gene end by 2 bases; junction bases not matched to a gene: 8. The CDR3 region is CASSLTGLAATYEQYF. The CDR3 DNA follows: TGCGCCAGCAGCTTGACAGGACTAGCTGCTACCTACGAGCAGTACTTC.

The V call is TRBV4-2, the J call TRBJ2-1; D perhaps matches TRBD1 (6 bases). The CDR3 spans 13 residues. The germline V and J ends were trimmed by 4 bases and 4 bases, with 8 bases remaining between them. Germline V gene lookup returns CDR1 LGHNA and CDR2 YNFKEQ. The CDR3 DNA sequence: TGTGCCAGCAGCCGAGGGGGATACAATGAGCAGTTCTTC. It specifies CASSRGGYNEQFF.